Listed below are T cell receptor beta chains from one sample, sequenced in a study of a mutant IDH1 vaccine in newly diagnosed glioma. Profiling relied on immunoSEQ multiplex PCR, and the TCRdb table lists in-frame clones only, not all of them. The table lists tens of thousands of clones, approximately 88% of them singletons. Antigens of these TCRs are unknown. The sequenced sample was PBMCs, obtained from a glioma patient whose treatment included an IDH1 peptide vaccine. The receptor set was obtained from a man between 18 and 29 years old with glioma. The CDR3 runs from the conserved cysteine through the conserved F or W. The D gene is left open where the match is weak. The size entry is marked missing in some rows and otherwise reads once, few, many or a size class.

J: TRBJ2-7
D: .
size: once
V: TRBV13
DNA: TGTGCCAGCAGCCCCGGCCGAAGCTCCTACGAGCAGTACTTC
CDR3: CASSPGRSSYEQYF

J: TRBJ1-2
D: .
size: .
V: TRBV2
DNA: TGTGCCAGCAGTGATGAGGGGCCCTATGGCTACACCTTC
CDR3: CASSDEGPYGYTF

J: TRBJ2-5
D: TRBD2
size: .
V: TRBV5-1
DNA: TGCGCCAGCAGCTGGGCGGCGGGAGGAGGAGAGACCCAGTACTTC
CDR3: CASSWAAGGGETQYF

J: TRBJ1-2
D: .
size: .
V: TRBV30
DNA: TGTGCCTGGAGCCGACAGGCGGGGGGCTACACCTTC
CDR3: CAWSRQAGGYTF

J: TRBJ2-7
D: .
size: .
V: TRBV12-2
DNA: TGTGCAAGTCGCTTCCAGTGGAGACTAGCGGGCTCCTACGAGCAGTACTTC
CDR3: CASRFQWRLAGSYEQYF

J: TRBJ2-3
D: TRBD2
size: once
V: TRBV10-3
DNA: TGTGCCGTTAAGCGGGGGGACACAGATACGCAGTATTTT
CDR3: CAVKRGDTDTQYF

J: TRBJ2-7
D: .
size: .
V: TRBV9
DNA: TGTGCCAGCAGCGTAGTCGGGAGCTCCTACGAGCAGTACTTC
CDR3: CASSVVGSSYEQYF

J: TRBJ2-1
D: TRBD2
size: .
V: TRBV2
DNA: TGTGCCAGCAGCGCCTTGGGGGGGTACAATGAGCAGTTCTTC
CDR3: CASSALGGYNEQFF

J: TRBJ2-7
D: TRBD2
size: .
V: TRBV27
DNA: TGTGCCAGCAGCTTCGGGGGGTCCCCCTGGAACGAGCAGTACTTC
CDR3: CASSFGGSPWNEQYF

J: TRBJ1-2
D: .
size: .
V: TRBV19
DNA: TGTGCCAGTAGCGACAAACTTGTGGGCTACACCTTC
CDR3: CASSDKLVGYTF

J: TRBJ1-1
D: .
size: .
V: TRBV19
DNA: TGTGCCAGTAGTATTTTGCAACTGGGTTCGCCGAACACTGAAGCTTTCTTT
CDR3: CASSILQLGSPNTEAFF

J: TRBJ1-1
D: .
size: few
V: TRBV19
DNA: TGTGCCAGTAGTGGGGGACCACTCATGAACACTGAAGCTTTCTTT
CDR3: CASSGGPLMNTEAFF

J: TRBJ2-3
D: .
size: few
V: TRBV9
DNA: TGTGCCAGCAGCGTAGGAGCGTCAGGCCGATCCACAGATACGCAGTATTTT
CDR3: CASSVGASGRSTDTQYF

J: TRBJ1-1
D: .
size: .
V: TRBV7-9
DNA: TGTGCCAGCAGGGGGTGGGAGGGCACTGAAGCTTTCTTT
CDR3: CASRGWEGTEAFF

J: TRBJ1-6
D: .
size: .
V: TRBV19
DNA: TGTGCCAGTAGCGAGGTGAGAAGCTCCTATAATTCACCCCTCCACTTT
CDR3: CASSEVRSSYNSPLHF

J: TRBJ2-7
D: TRBD1
size: .
V: TRBV5-4
DNA: TGTGCCAGCAGCCGCTCGAGGGACAGGGGGGACGAGCAGTACTTC
CDR3: CASSRSRDRGDEQYF

J: TRBJ1-2
D: .
size: few
V: TRBV7-2
DNA: TGTGCCAGCAGCTTAGCCCAGGGTTACTATGGCTACACCTTC
CDR3: CASSLAQGYYGYTF

J: TRBJ1-4
D: .
size: .
V: TRBV28
DNA: TGTGCCAGCAGTTTAGGCAGTAATGAAAAACTGTTTTTT
CDR3: CASSLGSNEKLFF

J: TRBJ1-1
D: .
size: few
V: TRBV6-5
DNA: TGTGCCAGCAGCTCTAGTGGAACTGAAGCTTTCTTT
CDR3: CASSSSGTEAFF

J: TRBJ2-3
D: .
size: once
V: TRBV6-4
DNA: TGTGCCAGCAGTTCACGGCGCGGAGGCACAGATACGCAGTATTTT
CDR3: CASSSRRGGTDTQYF

J: TRBJ1-6
D: .
size: .
V: TRBV27
DNA: TGTGCCAGCAGTTTCGGGGGCGCGACCTATAATTCACCCCTCCACTTT
CDR3: CASSFGGATYNSPLHF

J: TRBJ1-1
D: .
size: .
V: TRBV6-1
DNA: TGTGCCAGCAGCTTAAGGGGGGACACTGAAGCTTTCTTT
CDR3: CASSLRGDTEAFF

J: TRBJ2-7
D: .
size: .
V: TRBV7-2
DNA: TGTGCCAGCAGCCGTGACTTATACGAGCAGTACTTC
CDR3: CASSRDLYEQYF

J: TRBJ2-7
D: .
size: .
V: TRBV11-2
DNA: TGTGCCAGCAGCTTAGATACCGATTACGAGCAGTACTTC
CDR3: CASSLDTDYEQYF

J: TRBJ1-1
D: .
size: once
V: TRBV12-5
DNA: TGTGCTAGTGGTTTAGATAGGCTAAACACTGAAGCTTTCTTT
CDR3: CASGLDRLNTEAFF

J: TRBJ1-1
D: TRBD1
size: few
V: TRBV7-7
DNA: TGTGCTAGCAGCCCCTTCGCGGGACAGCTAAACACTGAAGCTTTCTTT
CDR3: CASSPFAGQLNTEAFF

J: TRBJ2-3
D: .
size: .
V: TRBV10-3
DNA: TGTGCCATCAGTGGAGATTTAACAGATACGCAGTATTTT
CDR3: CAISGDLTDTQYF

J: TRBJ1-1
D: .
size: .
V: TRBV29-1
DNA: TGCAGCGCTACAGTGAACACTGAAGCTTTCTTT
CDR3: CSATVNTEAFF

J: TRBJ2-3
D: TRBD1
size: once
V: TRBV19
DNA: TGTGCCAGTAGCCGGGACAGTAGCACAGATACGCAGTATTTT
CDR3: CASSRDSSTDTQYF